Presented here are 15 T cell receptor beta chains from one specimen sequenced in a study of blood T cell repertoires in COVID-19. Assay: immunoSEQ multiplex PCR; the TCRdb copy retains only in-frame clones and omits some. The repertoire includes about 220,000 clones, roughly 85% of them detected once, and less than 4% sits in the top ten. Sequencing was performed on peripheral blood. These receptors came from a woman of 80 years or more with acute or convalescent COVID-19.

This clone was recorded once. The chain couples TRBV6-5 to TRBJ2-5; TRBD2 aligns across 9 bases. Germline V gives CDR1 MNHEY, CDR2 SVGAGI. V shed 2 bases, J shed 5 bases, and the junction held 3 bases outside the gene matches. This CDR3 region has 14 residues. The CDR3 nucleotides read TGTGCCAGCAGTTACACCACTAGCGGGGAGACCCAGTACTTC. This translates into CASSYTTSGETQYF.

V usage is TRBV2 and J usage is TRBJ1-2; D is ambiguous. The CDR3 extends over 14 amino acids. V was shortened by 1 base and J by 4 bases, with 10 bases between the two germline ends. Germline V CDR1 and CDR2: SNHLY, FYNNEI. The CDR3 loop reads CASSEGRLSYGYTF. The CDR3 DNA follows: TGTGCCAGCAGTGAAGGGCGGTTGAGCTATGGCTACACCTTC. Drawing the rest from reference TRBV2 and TRBJ1-2, the complete variable domain is EPEVTQTPSHQVTQMGQEVILRCVPISNHLYFYWYRQILGQKVEFLVSFYNNEISEKSEIFDDQFSVERPDGSNFTLKIRSTKLEDSAMYFCASSEGRLSYGYTFGSGTRLTVV.

The chain recombines TRBV7-3 with TRBJ2-3; D unresolved. The CDR3 sequence is 15 residues long. Trimming took 1 base from V and 3 from J, leaving 11 bases between them. The germline gives CDR1 SGHTA, CDR2 FQGTGA. CDR3 nucleotides: TGTGCCAGCAGCTTAAATGCAGTCGAAACAGATACGCAGTATTTT. It encodes CASSLNAVETDTQYF.

Only one count was recorded for this clone. The chain has TRBV11-3 and TRBJ1-1, with D possibly being TRBD1 (6 bases). There are 15 residues in the CDR3. Trimming cost V 5 bases and J 4 bases, with 17 bases left between them. Germline CDR1 is SGHNT and CDR2 is YENEEA. CDR3 nucleotides: TGTGCCAGCAGCCCTTCGGACAGCCCGACCACTGAAGCTTTCTTT. Residues: CASSPSDSPTTEAFF.

The gene calls are TRBV6-1 and TRBJ2-3; 10 bases are a match to TRBD1. J was trimmed by 4 bases and V by 0 bases; bases with no gene match: 4. Looked up from germline, CDR1 is MNHNS and CDR2 is SASEGT. This CDR3 contains 16 residues. CDR3 DNA: TGTGCCAGCAGTGAAGCTCTAGGGACAGGGGCAGATACGCAGTATTTT. It translates to CASSEALGTGADTQYF.

The V call is TRBV4-1, the J call TRBJ2-5; 8 nucleotides match TRBD1. Germline trimming cut 3 bases from V and 5 bases from J; bases unmatched to any gene: 8. CDR3 length: 15 residues. Germline assignment: CDR1 MGHRA and CDR2 YSYEKL. The CDR3 loop reads CASSQTGESSETQYF. The CDR3 DNA sequence: TGCGCCAGCAGCCAGACAGGGGAAAGTTCGGAGACCCAGTACTTC.

V and J are TRBV19 and TRBJ1-1, with 7 bases that match TRBD1. Germline trimming cut 4 bases from V and 3 bases from J; bases unmatched to any gene: 5. Germline CDR1 is LNHDA and CDR2 is SQIVND (reference sequence). This CDR3 is built from 14 residues. As DNA, the CDR3 is TGTGCCAGTAGTAGACGGGACAGAGACACTGAAGCTTTCTTT. This encodes CASSRRDRDTEAFF.

DNA for the CDR3: TGTGCCAGCAGCTTAAAGGGCAGGGGCCCGACCCAGAACACCGGGGAGCTGTTTTTT. Translating it yields CASSLKGRGPTQNTGELFF. This sequence joins TRBV7-9 and TRBJ2-2, with D maybe TRBD1 (6 bases). This CDR3 is built from 19 residues. V was pared by 2 bases and J by 1 base, with 20 bases between. Germline assignment: CDR1 SEHNR and CDR2 FQNEAQ (reference sequence).

The chain recombines TRBV6-5 with TRBJ1-1; D is uncertain. Germline CDR1 MNHEY, CDR2 SVGAGI. Trimming left V 0 bases short and J 1 base short, with 12 bases between. The CDR3 extends over 16 amino acids. The CDR3 DNA follows: TGTGCCAGCAGTTACTCCTCTCAGGCAAAGAACACTGAAGCTTTCTTT. As protein: CASSYSSQAKNTEAFF.

This rearrangement joins TRBV19 to TRBJ2-2; 8 bases align to TRBD1. The CDR3 has 16 amino acids. CDR1 and CDR2 from the germline V gene are LNHDA and SQIVND (reference sequence). V gave up 7 bases and J gave up 3 bases; unmatched junction bases: 10. The CDR3 protein is CASTKWSGGDTGELFF. Here the CDR3 DNA reads TGTGCCAGTACCAAATGGTCAGGGGGCGACACCGGGGAGCTGTTTTTT.

The chain joins TRBV18 to TRBJ1-2, with 9 nucleotides matching TRBD1. V was pared by 4 bases and J by 8 bases, with 14 bases of the junction left unmatched. This CDR3 has 16 amino acids. Germline V gene lookup returns CDR1 KGHSH and CDR2 LQKENI. CDR3 DNA: TGTGCCAGCTCACGGTCGACGGGACAGGGTTCCCCGGGCTACACCTTC. This codes for CASSRSTGQGSPGYTF.

This CDR3 reads CASSPLLHIAGGTDTQYF. The CDR3 DNA sequence: TGTGCCAGCAGTCCCCTTCTCCATATAGCGGGAGGCACAGATACGCAGTATTTT. J is TRBJ2-3 and V is TRBV6-6; TRBD2 matches 9 bases. Germline V gene lookup returns CDR1 MNHNY and CDR2 SVGAGI (reference sequence). The CDR3 covers 18 residues. J lost 1 base, V lost 5 bases, and 13 bases had no gene match.

The count of this clone is one. The rearrangement joins TRBV27 to TRBJ1-6, with 9 bases fitting TRBD1. This CDR3 region has 15 residues. Germline CDR1 is MNHEY and CDR2 is SMNVEV (reference sequence). Germline trimming cut 4 bases from V and 7 bases from J; bases unmatched to any gene: 5. The CDR3 sequence is CASSWGQGLNSPLHF. CDR3 in DNA: TGTGCCAGCAGTTGGGGACAGGGCTTGAATTCACCCCTCCACTTT.

This chain connects TRBV3-1 (or the pseudogene TRBV3-2) to TRBJ2-6, with D hard to call. Germline lookup yields CDR1 LGHDT and CDR2 YNNKEL (reference sequence). V was shortened by 0 bases and J by 4 bases, with 7 bases between the two germline ends. The CDR3 is 15 amino acids. CDR3 amino acids: CASSQEGAGANVLTF. The CDR3 bases are TGTGCCAGCAGCCAAGAGGGCGCAGGGGCCAACGTCCTGACTTTC.

This clone appeared a few times. The rearrangement links TRBV9 to TRBJ1-4, with TRBD1 identical over 12 bases. Per germline, CDR1 SGDLS and CDR2 YYNGEE. The CDR3 extends over 15 amino acids. Trimming removed 4 bases from V and 7 bases from J; junction bases left unmatched: 5. The CDR3 DNA is TGTGCCAGCAGCCCGGGGACAGGGGGCTCTGAAAAACTGTTTTTT. It translates to CASSPGTGGSEKLFF.